These 5 T cell receptor beta chains were all obtained from the same sample, sequenced in a study of T cell changes during pregnancy in multiple sclerosis (dated by TCRdb to between 2018 and 2021). Libraries were constructed by the immunoSEQ multiplex PCR assay. The source is immuneACCESS, and TCRdb retained only in-frame sequences with V and J called. Part of the clones is not carried over; for the studies checked, unresolved V genes explain less than half of this, and the remainder is unexplained. For this sample there are about 53,000 clones; 80% to 95% appear just once. The ten biggest clones cover less than 0.6% of the sample. The starting material was CD4+ T cells from peripheral blood mononuclear cells, obtained in the third trimester of pregnancy. The receptors derive from a female donor with multiple sclerosis, enrolled in a pregnancy study.

The CDR3 reads CASSESSYTQYF. CDR3 in DNA: TGCGCCAGCAGCGAATCTAGCTATACGCAGTATTTT. This chain uses TRBV5-1 with TRBJ2-3, with D maybe TRBD2 (5 bases). CDR1 is SGHRS, CDR2 YFSETQ, per germline. The CDR3 has 12 amino acids. V lost 4 bases and J lost 7, with 10 bases in between.

The chain has TRBV19 and TRBJ1-5; no clear D. This CDR3 region has 13 residues. Germline CDR1 and CDR2: LNHDA and SQIVND (reference sequence). Trimming took off 3 bases at V and 6 bases at J, with 9 bases between the two ends. The CDR3 DNA reads as TGTGCCAGTAGTATGATAGCTCTTCAGCCCCAGCATTTT. Translated: CASSMIALQPQHF.

The V gene is TRBV2, the J gene TRBJ2-3; D is ambiguous. Germline values: CDR1 SNHLY, CDR2 FYNNEI. The CDR3 covers 11 residues. Trimming took off 5 bases at V and 5 bases at J, with 5 bases between the two ends. Here the CDR3 reads CASSTKDTQYF. CDR3 coding DNA: TGTGCCAGCAGTACTAAAGATACGCAGTATTTT.

This chain connects TRBV10-3 to TRBJ1-6, with D perhaps matching TRBD1 (5 bases). The V and J ends lost 4 bases and 5 bases respectively, with 9 bases between them. The germline V gene encodes CDR1 ENHRY and CDR2 SYGVKD. There are 14 residues in the CDR3. In DNA, the CDR3 is TGTGCCATCAGTGGCACAGGACATAATTCACCCCTCCACTTT. Its translation: CAISGTGHNSPLHF.

The chain is built from TRBV6-6 and TRBJ1-2; tentatively, D is TRBD1 (5 bases). The germline gives CDR1 MNHNY, CDR2 SVGAGI (reference sequence). Trimming stripped 8 bases from V and 8 bases from J, with 21 bases between. The length of the CDR3 is 14 residues. In DNA, the CDR3 is TGTGCCAGCGCGACACAGGAGCGCTTGCGGGGCTACACCTTC. Its translation: CASATQERLRGYTF.